This T cell receptor beta chain was captured by sequencing in a study of control samples from healthy donors and cancer patients (dated by TCRdb to 2020 to 2022). Comments on this clone: The antigen it recognizes is unknown. No clone much larger than this one lies a single base away; base qualities are absent.

Receptors were amplified or captured by the immunoSEQ multiplex PCR assay. TCRdb mirrors the immuneACCESS table, restricted to in-frame sequences. Some clones are absent from its copies; in checked studies, under half trace to an unresolved V gene, and the reason for the others is unknown. The sample table shows some 200,000 clones, and just under 95% are seen once. The ten largest clones take up about 1.6% of the sample. CDR1 MDHEN and CDR2 SYDVKM were looked up in the germline V gene. The CDR3 sequence holds 14 residues, the cysteine and phenylalanine included. Only the CDR3 region is kept as DNA, spanning 42 bases read in frame from base 1. V trim: 7 bases; J trim: 13 bases; unmatched bases: 10.

Rearrangement joined TRBV28 to TRBJ2-1; 13 central nucleotides agree with TRBD2. The sample consisted of blood. The receptor was derived from a man aged 50 or older in good health. For the CDR3, the sequence is CASTSPGTSGVQFF. The bases read TGTGCCAGCACCTCACCCGGGACTAGCGGGGTTCAGTTCTTC.